This T cell receptor (beta chain) was profiled in a study of cytomegalovirus exposure and HLA in healthy donors. The PCR had 60 Vbeta and 13 Jbeta primers. The assay was immunoSEQ multiplex PCR, and TCRdb's table has in-frame clones only and misses some. Among roughly 130,000 clones, roughly 70% were seen once, and the ten largest hold approximately 6.3%. Only a few counts were recorded for this clone. Antigen specificity is unknown. Findings and caveats of the study: Analyzed later, association rates of TCRs varied across HLA loci, with DRB1 most and HLA-C fewest.

This TCR derives from a man aged 40-49 years in good health and CMV-seropositive. Material: PBMCs.

The CDR3 here is CACTGFSDYGYTF. The CDR3 region has the DNA TGTGCCTGCACAGGGTTTTCTGACTATGGCTACACCTTC. The V call is TRBV30, the J call TRBJ1-2; TRBD1 might be the D (6 bases). Germline CDR1 and CDR2: GTSNPN and SVGIG (reference sequence). This CDR3 is 13 amino acids long. Trimming took 6 bases from V and 3 from J, leaving 14 bases between them.